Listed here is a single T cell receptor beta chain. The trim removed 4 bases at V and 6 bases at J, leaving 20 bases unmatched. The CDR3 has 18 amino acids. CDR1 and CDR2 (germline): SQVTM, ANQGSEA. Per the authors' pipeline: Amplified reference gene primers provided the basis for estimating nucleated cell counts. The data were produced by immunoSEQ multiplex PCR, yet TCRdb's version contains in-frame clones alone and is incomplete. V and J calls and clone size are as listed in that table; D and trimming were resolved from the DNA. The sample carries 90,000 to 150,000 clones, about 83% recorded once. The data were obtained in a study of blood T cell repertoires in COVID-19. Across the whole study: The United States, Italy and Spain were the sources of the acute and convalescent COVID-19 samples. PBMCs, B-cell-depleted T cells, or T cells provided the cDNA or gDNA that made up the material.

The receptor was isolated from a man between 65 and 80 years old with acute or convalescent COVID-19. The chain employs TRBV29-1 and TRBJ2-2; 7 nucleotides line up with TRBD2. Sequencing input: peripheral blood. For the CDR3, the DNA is TGCAGCGTTGGAGGGAGGGCCACTAGCCCCGTGAGCTCCGGGGAGCTGTTTTTT. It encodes CSVGGRATSPVSSGELFF.